This passage covers 21 T cell receptor beta chains from one sample sequenced in a study of blood T cell repertoires in COVID-19. Clones were read by immunoSEQ multiplex PCR, and TCRdb kept only the in-frame ones, dropping some. This sample has 110,000 to 150,000 clones, with 79% found just once. The sample consisted of peripheral blood. These receptors all stem from a man between 60 and 75 years old with acute or convalescent COVID-19.

In this sample, this clone turned up a few times. The sample contains more than one DNA sequence encoding this CDR3. The rearrangement joins TRBV29-1 to TRBJ2-3, with D possibly TRBD2 on 5 matching bases. The CDR3 is 11 amino acids. Germline V gene data show CDR1 as SQVTM and CDR2 as ANQGSEA. V lost 7 bases to trimming and J lost 4 bases, with 9 bases between them. In nucleotides, the CDR3 is TGCAGCGCGGGGAGCGCAGATACGCAGTATTTT. Translated: CSAGSADTQYF.

The J gene is TRBJ2-2, the V gene TRBV27, with TRBD2 matching 9 bases. CDR1 and CDR2 from the germline V gene are MNHEY and SMNVEV (reference sequence). V was clipped by 0 bases and J by 1 base; unmatched bases: 9. The CDR3 sequence is 19 residues long. The DNA of the CDR3 is TGTGCCAGCAGTTTATCGAAGGCTCAAGCGGGAGGGAACACCGGGGAGCTGTTTTTT. Its protein is CASSLSKAQAGGNTGELFF.

The chain couples TRBV28 to TRBJ2-7; weak D call: TRBD2 (5 bases). Germline V lookup: CDR1 MDHEN, CDR2 SYDVKM. The CDR3 sequence is 14 residues long. Between the trimmed V and J ends, which lost 5 bases and 3 bases, there was a span of 14 bases. CDR3 in DNA: TGTGCCAGCAGTCCGACCGGGGTCCTCTACGAGCAGTACTTC. It encodes CASSPTGVLYEQYF.

The V and J genes are TRBV19 and TRBJ1-5, with D uncertain. Germline-derived CDR1 and CDR2 are LNHDA and SQIVND (reference sequence). CDR3 size: 17 residues. The ends were cut back, 5 bases at V and 3 bases at J, with 20 bases in the middle. CDR3 sequence reads: CASSPPLGDHVNQPQHF. The DNA for the CDR3 is TGTGCCAGTAGTCCACCCCTCGGGGATCATGTCAATCAGCCCCAGCATTTT.

Only one count was recorded for this clone. The chain has TRBV6-5 and TRBJ1-2; no clear D. CDR3 length: 14 amino acids. V shed 8 bases and J shed 0 bases, with 13 bases lying between them. Germline-derived CDR1 and CDR2 are MNHEY and SVGAGI. This CDR3 is CASRTGLTNYGYTF. CDR3 in DNA: TGTGCCAGCCGCACGGGGTTGACTAACTATGGCTACACCTTC.

This CDR3 is CASSFGGQGFSGNTIYF. CDR3 sequence (DNA): TGTGCCAGCAGTTTTGGGGGACAGGGCTTCTCTGGAAACACCATATATTTT. The V and J genes are TRBV27 and TRBJ1-3, with 9 positions matching TRBD1. This CDR3 region has 17 residues. The junction had 6 bases not matched to a gene; V was cut back by 3 bases and J by 0 bases. Germline values: CDR1 MNHEY, CDR2 SMNVEV (reference sequence).

J is TRBJ2-7 and V is TRBV6-2 or TRBV6-3; 7 bases agree with TRBD2. With 2 bases clipped from V and 4 bases from J, the junction kept 5 bases outside the gene matches. CDR3 size: 14 residues. The germline V gene encodes CDR1 MNHEY and CDR2 SVGEGT. The CDR3 coding sequence is TGTGCCAGCAGTTACGACGGGAGGTCATACGAGCAGTACTTC. Its translation is CASSYDGRSYEQYF.

The genes are TRBV27 and TRBJ2-3; possible D gene TRBD1, 5 bases. Germline values: CDR1 MNHEY, CDR2 SMNVEV (reference sequence). The germline V and J ends were trimmed by 4 bases and 3 bases, with 26 bases remaining between them. The CDR3 has 19 residues. In DNA, the CDR3 is TGTGCCAGCAGTTGGGCCCCCTCCGTGGGGCAAGAGGTAACAGATACGCAGTATTTT. The encoded protein is CASSWAPSVGQEVTDTQYF.

The chain employs TRBV7-2 and TRBJ1-5; D is perhaps TRBD1 (6 bases). Trimming removed 5 bases at V and 0 bases at J, with 17 bases between. The germline CDR1 and CDR2 sequences are SGHTA and FQGNSA. The CDR3 is 17 amino acids. The CDR3 region is CASSPSGTTYSNQPQHF. The CDR3 bases are TGTGCCAGCAGCCCAAGTGGGACAACTTATAGCAATCAGCCCCAGCATTTT.

The chain carries TRBV7-2 and TRBJ1-2; D not certain. CDR1 and CDR2 from the germline V gene are SGHTA and FQGNSA. The CDR3 is 15 amino acids. Trimming pared 2 bases from V and 3 bases from J, leaving 13 bases between. For the CDR3, the DNA is TGTGCCAGCAGCTTATATAGCTTCCCAGACTATGGCTACACCTTC. Its translation is CASSLYSFPDYGYTF.

The genes are TRBV24-1 and TRBJ2-3; D not resolved. Trimming cost V 4 bases and J 5 bases, with 9 bases left between them. Germline V lookup: CDR1 KGHDR, CDR2 SFDVKD. There are 13 residues in the CDR3. The CDR3 coding sequence is TGTGCCACCAGTGAGGCATTAAGAGATACGCAGTATTTT. This codes for CATSEALRDTQYF.

The chain couples TRBV15 to TRBJ2-5; tentatively, D is TRBD1 (6 bases). V lost 4 bases to trimming and J lost 1 base, with 19 bases between them. The germline V gene has CDR1 LNHNV and CDR2 YYDKDF (reference sequence). The CDR3 consists of 17 residues. This CDR3 reads CATSKGPGAGGQETQYF. The CDR3 DNA follows: TGTGCCACCAGCAAAGGCCCAGGGGCAGGCGGCCAAGAGACCCAGTACTTC.

The chain couples TRBV27 to TRBJ1-1, with D tentatively TRBD1 (5 bases). The CDR3 runs 13 residues. Trimming stripped 10 bases from V and 7 bases from J, with 19 bases between. Germline loops: CDR1 MNHEY, CDR2 SMNVEV (reference sequence). CDR3 amino acids: CATHSFPQGEAFF. The CDR3 DNA sequence: TGTGCCACCCACTCCTTTCCCCAGGGTGAAGCTTTCTTT.

The rearrangement uses TRBV28 and TRBJ2-7, with TRBD1 identical over 9 bases. Germline lookup yields CDR1 MDHEN and CDR2 SYDVKM. V gave up 7 bases and J gave up 4 bases; unmatched junction bases: 11. The CDR3 runs 15 residues. The CDR3 DNA reads TGTGCCAGCAACCCTCCCGGGACAGGGATTTACGAGCAGTACTTC. Protein product: CASNPPGTGIYEQYF. Variable domain in full (rest from reference TRBV28 and TRBJ2-7): DVKVTQSSRYLVKRTGEKVFLECVQDMDHENMFWYRQDPGLGLRLIYFSYDVKMKEKGDIPEGYSVSREKKERFSLILESASTNQTSMYLCASNPPGTGIYEQYFGPGTRLTVT.

CDR3 coding DNA: TGCGCCAGCAGCGAGCCCGGGACAGGAGGAAACTATGGCTACACCTTC. Amino acids: CASSEPGTGGNYGYTF. The J gene is TRBJ1-2, the V gene TRBV5-1, with 8 bases fitting TRBD1. This CDR3 is 16 amino acids long. The germline V gene has CDR1 SGHRS and CDR2 YFSETQ. V was pared by 4 bases and J by 2 bases, with 10 bases of the junction left unmatched.

The chain recombines TRBV5-1 with TRBJ2-7, with D possibly being TRBD1 (6 bases). The CDR3 consists of 15 residues. Trimming took 0 bases from V and 3 from J, leaving 13 bases between them. Germline CDR1 SGHRS, CDR2 YFSETQ. CDR3 nucleotides: TGCGCCAGCAGCTTGGATAGTAGGGGGAGCTACGAGCAGTACTTC. As protein: CASSLDSRGSYEQYF.

The genes are TRBV3-1 (or the pseudogene TRBV3-2) and TRBJ1-4, with 8 bases lining up with TRBD1. With V trimmed by 4 bases and J by 12 bases, 19 bases remained unmatched. Looked up from germline, CDR1 is LGHDT and CDR2 is YNNKEL (reference sequence). The CDR3 totals 17 residues. The CDR3 DNA follows: TGTGCCAGCAGCCCATTCTCCTCCCGGACAGGGAATCTTGAACTGTTTTTT. It yields the protein CASSPFSSRTGNLELFF.

The J gene is TRBJ1-1, the V gene TRBV6-2 or TRBV6-3, with 7 bases lining up with TRBD1. Trimming removed 4 bases from V and 4 bases from J; junction bases left unmatched: 6. Germline V gene data show CDR1 as MNHEY and CDR2 as SVGEGT. This CDR3 is built from 14 residues. The CDR3 spells CASSLPGGITEAFF. The CDR3 nucleotides are TGTGCCAGCAGTTTACCAGGGGGGATCACTGAAGCTTTCTTT.

V gene TRBV10-1 combines with J gene TRBJ1-2; 9 positions match TRBD1. V was pared by 2 bases and J by 3 bases, with 10 bases of the junction left unmatched. This CDR3 region has 17 residues. Germline V gene sequence: CDR1 WNHNN, CDR2 SYGVQD (reference sequence). CDR3 nucleotides: TGCGCCAGCAGTGAGCCCTCATCGGGACAGGGTGACTATGGCTACACCTTC. It codes for CASSEPSSGQGDYGYTF.

CDR3 protein: CASSSGTGANYGYTF. The CDR3 nucleotides read TGTGCCAGCAGTTCGGGGACAGGCGCTAACTATGGCTACACCTTC. The chain recombines TRBV28 with TRBJ1-2, with 8 bases aligning to TRBD1. The ends lost 4 bases at V and 0 bases at J; junction bases unmatched: 4. Germline V CDR1 and CDR2: MDHEN, SYDVKM. This CDR3 region has 15 residues.

The J gene is TRBJ1-2, the V gene TRBV12-3 or TRBV12-4, with D hard to call. The CDR3 has 13 residues. The V gene lost 4 bases and the J gene lost 7 bases, with 13 bases spanning the gap. CDR3 protein: CASSSPPHGGYTF. The CDR3 DNA sequence: TGTGCCAGCAGTTCCCCCCCCCACGGTGGCTACACCTTC.